The 8 T cell receptor beta chains below were found in one sample sequenced in a study of blood T cell repertoires in COVID-19. TCRdb keeps only in-frame clones here, not all; method: immunoSEQ multiplex PCR. The sample yields 200,000 or so clones, 88% seen once. The sample taken for sequencing was PBMCs or T cells enriched from blood (not recorded which). These receptors originate from a woman aged 25-40 years who had recovered from COVID-19.

This chain connects TRBV18 to TRBJ2-7; possibly TRBD1 for D (6 bases). CDR1 is KGHSH and CDR2 is LQKENI in the germline V gene. With 1 base removed from V and 0 bases from J, the gap between germline ends came to 16 bases. This CDR3 comprises 17 residues. The CDR3 here is CASSPRGPGESSYEQYF. CDR3 bases: TGTGCCAGCTCACCACGGGGGCCAGGTGAAAGCTCCTACGAGCAGTACTTC. Drawing the rest from reference TRBV18 and TRBJ2-7, the complete variable domain is NAGVMQNPRHLVRRRGQEARLRCSPMKGHSHVYWYRQLPEEGLKFMVYLQKENIIDESGMPKERFSAEFPKEGPSILRIQQVVRGDSAAYFCASSPRGPGESSYEQYFGPGTRLTVT.

V is TRBV7-2 and J is TRBJ2-2; 8 positions match TRBD2. In germline, CDR1 is SGHTA, CDR2 FQGNSA. V gave up 8 bases and J gave up 5 bases; unmatched junction bases: 7. This CDR3 region has 14 residues. CDR3 DNA: TGTGCCAGCCGCGTTACGGGAGGGACCGGGGAGCTGTTTTTT. Encoded protein: CASRVTGGTGELFF.

This clone was seen once. This chain uses TRBV10-3 with TRBJ1-1; 7 bases align to TRBD1. Unmatched junction bases numbered 13, after V lost 8 bases and J lost 7 bases. The germline V gene encodes CDR1 ENHRY and CDR2 SYGVKD. The CDR3 is made up of 14 amino acids. In nucleotides, the CDR3 is TGTGCCATCGGATACTACAGGGGAAGAGGTGAAGCTTTCTTT. It is translated as CAIGYYRGRGEAFF.

The chain couples TRBV5-5 to TRBJ1-2; D ambiguous. Trimming removed 4 bases at V and 5 bases at J, with 15 bases between. Germline V gene sequence: CDR1 SGHKS, CDR2 YYEKEE (reference sequence). This CDR3 region has 14 residues. CDR3: CASSPTPEQYGYTF. CDR3 in DNA: TGTGCCAGCAGCCCCACCCCCGAGCAATATGGCTACACCTTC.

The chain couples TRBV10-3 to TRBJ2-2; 7 positions agree with TRBD2. This CDR3 is built from 15 residues. V lost 3 bases, J lost 0 bases, and 1 base stayed unmatched. The germline CDR1 and CDR2 sequences are ENHRY and SYGVKD. In DNA form, the CDR3 reads TGTGCCATCAGTGATCGGGGGGCGAACACCGGGGAGCTGTTTTTT. Protein sequence: CAISDRGANTGELFF.

This rearrangement joins TRBV3-1 (or the pseudogene TRBV3-2) to TRBJ1-5, with D perhaps matching TRBD1 (6 bases). Germline CDR1 LGHDT, CDR2 YNNKEL (reference sequence). V lost 4 bases, J lost 3 bases, and 10 bases lay in between. CDR3 length: 14 amino acids. The CDR3 spells CASSPRTDNQPQHF. The CDR3 DNA reads TGTGCCAGCAGCCCTCGGACAGACAATCAGCCCCAGCATTTT.

This chain uses TRBV12-5 with TRBJ1-2; TRBD1 is a possible D gene (5 bases). CDR1 is LGHNT, CDR2 FRNRAP, per germline. V shed 7 bases and J shed 3 bases, with 18 bases lying between them. The CDR3 has 15 amino acids. CDR3 residues: CASALGGPLDYGYTF. The CDR3 DNA reads TGTGCTAGTGCCCTGGGGGGACCGCTCGACTATGGCTACACCTTC. Full variable domain (outside the CDR3, taken from reference TRBV12-5 and TRBJ1-2): DARVTQTPRHKVTEMGQEVTMRCQPILGHNTVFWYRQTMMQGLELLAYFRNRAPLDDSGMPKDRFSAEMPDATLATLKIQPSEPRDSAVYFCASALGGPLDYGYTFGSGTRLTVV.

The chain combines TRBV7-9 with TRBJ1-3; D is unclear. Per the germline V gene, CDR1 is SEHNR and CDR2 is FQNEAQ (reference sequence). This CDR3 has 14 amino acids. V lost 3 bases, J lost 7 bases, and 13 bases lay in between. This CDR3 is CASSFAGSGNTIYF. CDR3 nucleotides: TGTGCCAGCAGCTTTGCCGGGTCCGGGAACACCATATATTTT. The variable domain in full, completed from reference TRBV7-9 and TRBJ1-3, reads DTGVSQNPRHKITKRGQNVTFRCDPISEHNRLYWYRQTLGQGPEFLTYFQNEAQLEKSRLLSDRFSAERPKGSFSTLEIQRTEQGDSAMYLCASSFAGSGNTIYFGEGSWLTVV.